This T cell receptor beta chain was retrieved from a study of beta chain features in type 1 diabetes. The investigators reverse transcribed all of the isolated RNA, so they sequenced expressed TCRB transcripts. The table came from immunoSEQ multiplex PCR; TCRdb's copy has only in-frame clones and leaves some out. The sample yields some 150,000 clones, about 10% seen once. J gave up 3 bases and V 6 bases, and 6 bases lay outside the gene matches. The germline gives CDR1 SGHTS, CDR2 YDEGEE. The CDR3 contains 13 residues. Note on this clone: Antigen specificity is unknown.

Overall study results and limits: PCR might show a preference for shorter templates, equally across patients and controls. VDJ junctions in type 1 diabetes patients carried more deletions and fewer insertions.

Material for sequencing was naive CD4+ T cells from blood. V usage is TRBV5-8 and J usage is TRBJ2-7, with TRBD2 matching over 7 bases. This clonotype was obtained from a man between 18 and 29 years old in good health. This CDR3 is CASTPGGDYEQYF. The CDR3 DNA sequence: TGTGCCAGCACCCCGGGAGGAGACTACGAGCAGTACTTC.